Presented here are 32 T cell receptor beta chains from one specimen sequenced in a study of blood T cell repertoires in COVID-19. Assay used: immunoSEQ multiplex PCR; TCRdb lists only in-frame clones, some missing. The sample contains 290,000 or so clones, around 89% of which appear only once. Sequenced sample: PBMCs or T cells enriched from blood (not recorded which). The receptors were sampled from a woman aged 18-29 years with acute COVID-19.

The rearrangement joins TRBV9 to TRBJ2-1, with TRBD2 matching 8 bases. The CDR3 has 21 residues. Germline loops: CDR1 SGDLS, CDR2 YYNGEE. V lost 0 bases, J lost 5 bases, and 22 bases stayed unmatched. The CDR3 protein is CASSVATPSFGGGRSDNEQFF. CDR3 DNA sequence: TGTGCCAGCAGCGTAGCTACGCCATCCTTTGGAGGCGGGAGGTCGGACAATGAGCAGTTCTTC.

A single count supports this clone. This rearrangement joins TRBV11-1 to TRBJ2-3; 9 nucleotides agree with TRBD1. Trimming took 1 base from V and 2 from J; bases not matched to a gene: 4. CDR3 length: 16 residues. Germline loops: CDR1 SGHAT, CDR2 FQDESV (reference sequence). The CDR3, as DNA: TGTGCCAGCAGCTTAGTGACAGGGGGGACCACAGATACGCAGTATTTT. This encodes CASSLVTGGTTDTQYF.

This rearrangement joins TRBV18 to TRBJ1-5; tentatively, D is TRBD1 (5 bases). CDR1 and CDR2 from the germline V gene are KGHSH and LQKENI. The CDR3 consists of 16 residues. V was clipped by 0 bases and J by 7 bases, with 16 bases between them. Written as DNA, the CDR3 is TGTGCCAGCTCACCACCGGCCGGGGGTTTTGTCCAGCCCCAGCATTTT. This codes for CASSPPAGGFVQPQHF.

This chain joins TRBV28 and TRBJ1-2, with 7 bases that match TRBD1. CDR3 length: 16 residues. J was trimmed by 2 bases and V by 4 bases; bases with no gene match: 10. CDR1 and CDR2 from the germline V gene are MDHEN and SYDVKM. The CDR3 DNA sequence: TGTGCCAGCAGTTGGCGACAGGGTCGGAAAAACTATGGCTACACCTTC. Translation gives CASSWRQGRKNYGYTF.

This clone was seen once. This chain uses TRBV29-1 with TRBJ2-2; D possibly corresponds to TRBD1 (5 bases). The length of the CDR3 is 13 residues. Deletions cut 5 bases from V and 3 bases from J, with 10 bases between. CDR1 SQVTM and CDR2 ANQGSEA come from the germline V gene. This CDR3 is CSVLTGYTGELFF. Written as DNA, the CDR3 is TGCAGCGTTCTTACAGGTTACACCGGGGAGCTGTTTTTT.

J is TRBJ2-6 and V is TRBV27, with 11 bases fitting TRBD1. This CDR3 has 17 residues. J was trimmed by 4 bases and V by 1 base; bases with no gene match: 3. Germline V lookup: CDR1 MNHEY, CDR2 SMNVEV (reference sequence). The chain's CDR3 is CASSLWTGGSGANVLTF. For the CDR3, the DNA is TGTGCCAGCAGTTTATGGACAGGGGGCTCCGGGGCCAACGTCCTGACTTTC.

The V gene is TRBV13, the J gene TRBJ1-2, with no clear D. This CDR3 spans 12 amino acids. V lost 8 bases and J 7 bases, leaving 14 bases between the germline ends. Germline assignment: CDR1 PRHDT and CDR2 FYEKMQ (reference sequence). The CDR3 nucleotides read TGTGCCAGCCAGCCCGGTTCAGGTGGCTACACCTTC. The encoded protein is CASQPGSGGYTF.

The chain combines TRBV4-2 with TRBJ2-5, with D possibly matching TRBD1 (7 bases). CDR1 is LGHNA, CDR2 YNFKEQ, per germline. The CDR3 is 16 amino acids. Trimming removed 0 bases from V and 4 bases from J, with 15 bases in between. DNA of the CDR3: TGTGCCAGCAGCCAAGACAGGGGGAGGCGCGGAGAGACCCAGTACTTC. This gives the protein CASSQDRGRRGETQYF.

This clone was seen a handful of times. The same CDR3 arises from other DNA sequences in this sample as well. This chain connects TRBV9 to TRBJ1-2; the D is unclear. V lost 0 bases and J lost 3, with 6 bases in between. CDR1 is SGDLS, CDR2 YYNGEE, per germline. The CDR3 runs 13 residues. CDR3 DNA: TGTGCCAGCAGCGTAGGGACTGACTATGGCTACACCTTC. Translating gives CASSVGTDYGYTF.

The rearrangement uses TRBV28 and TRBJ2-7; no firm D call. Germline loops: CDR1 MDHEN, CDR2 SYDVKM. The V end lost 1 base, the J end lost 3 bases, and 7 bases lay between the germline ends. This CDR3 is built from 13 residues. The CDR3 protein is CASSLYGVYEQYF. The CDR3 bases are TGTGCCAGCAGTTTATATGGAGTCTACGAGCAGTACTTC. Variable domain in full (rest from reference TRBV28 and TRBJ2-7): DVKVTQSSRYLVKRTGEKVFLECVQDMDHENMFWYRQDPGLGLRLIYFSYDVKMKEKGDIPEGYSVSREKKERFSLILESASTNQTSMYLCASSLYGVYEQYFGPGTRLTVT.

V usage is TRBV2 and J usage is TRBJ1-4; D remains ambiguous. This CDR3 has 15 amino acids. CDR1 and CDR2 from the germline V gene are SNHLY and FYNNEI. With 6 bases removed from V and 2 bases from J, the gap between germline ends came to 13 bases. The CDR3 reads CASSPPLATNEKLFF. The CDR3 DNA sequence: TGTGCCAGCAGCCCCCCTCTGGCCACTAATGAAAAACTGTTTTTT.

The V call is TRBV6-1, the J call TRBJ2-7; D is possibly TRBD1 (5 bases). V shed 2 bases and J shed 5 bases, with 13 bases lying between them. CDR3 length equals 14 residues. The germline V gene has CDR1 MNHNS and CDR2 SASEGT. Here the CDR3 DNA reads TGTGCCAGCAGTGAAAGCCAGGGTTATCACGAGCAGTACTTC. It yields the protein CASSESQGYHEQYF.

The chain joins TRBV4-1 to TRBJ2-1, with 9 bases aligning to TRBD2. The V and J ends lost 1 base and 8 bases, in that order; junction bases with no gene match: 9. Germline loops: CDR1 MGHRA, CDR2 YSYEKL. The CDR3 has 16 residues. The CDR3 sequence: CASSQGSGLALDEQFF. As DNA, the CDR3 is TGCGCCAGCAGCCAAGGGTCGGGACTAGCCCTCGATGAGCAGTTCTTC.

This clone has a single count. Other DNA sequences in the same sample also yield this CDR3. The V gene is TRBV5-1, the J gene TRBJ1-2; D call uncertain. From germline, CDR1 is SGHRS and CDR2 YFSETQ. This CDR3 spans 13 amino acids. V was pared by 0 bases and J by 0 bases, with 3 bases between. DNA for the CDR3: TGCGCCAGCAGCTTGGCCGCTAACTATGGCTACACCTTC. It encodes CASSLAANYGYTF.

This chain joins TRBV9 and TRBJ1-1; D remains unclear. The V end was cut by 0 bases, the J end by 4 bases, with 10 bases between. The CDR3 is made up of 14 amino acids. Germline V gene sequence: CDR1 SGDLS, CDR2 YYNGEE. The CDR3 is CASSVVMGGTEAFF. DNA for the CDR3: TGTGCCAGCAGCGTAGTTATGGGAGGCACTGAAGCTTTCTTT.

This sequence joins TRBV29-1 and TRBJ1-2; D is possibly TRBD1 (5 bases). V lost 0 bases, J lost 8 bases, and 13 bases lay in between. This CDR3 spans 13 amino acids. From germline, CDR1 is SQVTM and CDR2 ANQGSEA. The CDR3 sequence: CSVEDQAGWGYTF. The CDR3 DNA reads TGCAGCGTTGAAGATCAAGCAGGGTGGGGCTACACCTTC.

This sequence joins TRBV28 and TRBJ2-7; tentatively, D is TRBD2 (5 bases). Germline CDR1 MDHEN, CDR2 SYDVKM. The CDR3 has 14 amino acids. V lost 2 bases and J 0 bases, leaving 8 bases between the germline ends. CDR3 in amino acids: CASSLSGASYEQYF. The CDR3 coding sequence is TGTGCCAGCAGTTTAAGCGGAGCCTCCTACGAGCAGTACTTC.

The CDR3 DNA reads TGTGCCAGCAGTTCGGGTGGTAATGAGCAGTTCTTC. It specifies CASSSGGNEQFF. The chain joins TRBV6-5 to TRBJ2-1; D ambiguous. The CDR3 runs to 12 residues. Trimming cost V 4 bases and J 7 bases, with 8 bases left between them. Looked up from germline, CDR1 is MNHEY and CDR2 is SVGAGI.

The DNA for the CDR3 is TGTGCCAGCAGCCAAGATTTTTTAGCTGTTTCGGGAGCCGGCTACACCTTC. The encoded protein is CASSQDFLAVSGAGYTF. The chain joins TRBV4-2 to TRBJ1-2; D remains ambiguous. The CDR3 sequence is 17 residues long. With 0 bases removed from V and 8 bases from J, the gap between germline ends came to 22 bases. The germline V gene encodes CDR1 LGHNA and CDR2 YNFKEQ.

The CDR3 here is CASSRSNSGRQETQYF. CDR3 bases: TGTGCCAGCAGCCGATCTAATAGCGGGAGGCAAGAGACCCAGTACTTC. The chain employs TRBV7-9 and TRBJ2-5; 10 bases line up with TRBD2. The CDR3 consists of 16 residues. Germline CDR1 SEHNR, CDR2 FQNEAQ (reference sequence). V shed 5 bases and J 2 bases; nucleotides not matched to a gene: 8.

This clone turned up a few times. The chain couples TRBV4-2 to TRBJ1-5; D possibly corresponds to TRBD1 (6 bases). The CDR3 length is 16 residues. Trimming left V 0 bases short and J 2 bases short, with 11 bases between. From germline, CDR1 is LGHNA and CDR2 YNFKEQ. CDR3: CASSQEGHPRNQPQHF. The CDR3 DNA sequence: TGTGCCAGCAGCCAAGAGGGACACCCCCGCAATCAGCCCCAGCATTTT.

J is TRBJ1-1 and V is TRBV10-3; TRBD1 agrees at 9 bases. Germline trimming cut 4 bases from V and 5 bases from J; bases unmatched to any gene: 11. The CDR3 loop spans 16 amino acids. Germline CDR1 and CDR2: ENHRY and SYGVKD. CDR3 sequence: CAISAQQGAEGTEAFF. The DNA of the CDR3 is TGTGCCATCAGTGCGCAACAGGGGGCAGAGGGAACTGAAGCTTTCTTT.

This clone was seen a single time. The chain couples TRBV19 to TRBJ1-1; TRBD1 matches at 7 bases. The J segment lost 6 bases and the V segment lost 6 bases, leaving 4 bases of the junction unmatched. Germline V gene data show CDR1 as LNHDA and CDR2 as SQIVND (reference sequence). The CDR3 sequence is 12 residues long. Here the CDR3 DNA reads TGTGCCAGTAGAACAGGGGAATCTGAAGCTTTCTTT. Translated: CASRTGESEAFF.

The chain couples TRBV28 to TRBJ1-1; TRBD1 is a possible D gene (5 bases). This CDR3 is 15 amino acids long. The V and J ends lost 5 bases and 4 bases respectively, with 17 bases between them. Germline V gene lookup returns CDR1 MDHEN and CDR2 SYDVKM. DNA for the CDR3: TGTGCCAGCAGTCTCGGACGGGGAGGGACCACTGAAGCTTTCTTT. Translation: CASSLGRGGTTEAFF.

The J gene is TRBJ2-1, the V gene TRBV20-1, with D maybe TRBD1 (6 bases). V was pared by 6 bases and J by 9 bases, with 12 bases between. CDR3 length equals 11 residues. Germline V CDR1 and CDR2: DFQATT, SNEGSKA (reference sequence). The CDR3 region has the DNA TGCAGTGCGATTAACAGGGCTGAGCAGTTCTTC. Its protein product is CSAINRAEQFF.

The V call is TRBV6-1, the J call TRBJ2-7; 9 bases are a match to TRBD2. CDR1 and CDR2 from the germline V gene are MNHNS and SASEGT. There are 15 residues in the CDR3. The junction had 11 bases not matched to a gene; V was cut back by 11 bases and J by 0 bases. The CDR3 spells CADTLSGSPSYEQYF. DNA for the CDR3: TGTGCCGATACTCTTAGCGGGAGTCCCTCCTACGAGCAGTACTTC.

J is TRBJ2-7 and V is TRBV7-9, with 7 bases fitting TRBD1. This CDR3 comprises 14 residues. Losses at the gene ends were 6 bases for V and 2 bases for J; bases not matched to a gene: 7. Germline CDR1 SEHNR, CDR2 FQNEAQ (reference sequence). The CDR3 nucleotides read TGTGCCAGCAGTCCACGACAGGGACCCTACGAGCAGTACTTC. Its translation: CASSPRQGPYEQYF.

The rearrangement joins TRBV9 to TRBJ2-4, with 10 bases identical to TRBD1. Trimming took 0 bases from V and 1 from J; bases not matched to a gene: 1. The germline V gene has CDR1 SGDLS and CDR2 YYNGEE. The CDR3 has 16 amino acids. This CDR3 reads CASSVEGQGAKNIQYF. DNA of the CDR3: TGTGCCAGCAGCGTAGAGGGACAGGGGGCCAAAAACATTCAGTACTTC.

V and J are TRBV28 and TRBJ1-1, with a possible D match to TRBD1 (6 bases). Per the germline V gene, CDR1 is MDHEN and CDR2 is SYDVKM. The CDR3 is 14 amino acids. Trimming removed 6 bases from V and 1 base from J, with 12 bases in between. CDR3 sequence reads: CASSLGQTNTEAFF. In nucleotides, the CDR3 is TGTGCCAGCAGCCTGGGACAAACGAACACTGAAGCTTTCTTT.

This clone showed up just once. The genes are TRBV7-9 and TRBJ2-1; D call uncertain. Looked up from germline, CDR1 is SEHNR and CDR2 is FQNEAQ (reference sequence). Trimming took 11 bases from V and 1 from J, leaving 24 bases between them. This CDR3 spans 17 amino acids. The CDR3 is CALDGGAVIRSYNEQFF. The CDR3 DNA is TGTGCCCTAGACGGCGGCGCGGTGATTAGGTCCTACAATGAGCAGTTCTTC.

V gene TRBV7-9 combines with J gene TRBJ2-1; 8 bases line up with TRBD1. The germline CDR1 and CDR2 sequences are SEHNR and FQNEAQ (reference sequence). J gave up 6 bases and V 4 bases, and 5 bases lay outside the gene matches. The CDR3 sequence is 14 residues long. Written as DNA, the CDR3 is TGTGCCAGCAGCTCCGGGACAGGCCGCAATGAGCAGTTCTTC. Encoded protein: CASSSGTGRNEQFF.

The CDR3 spells CASRSSGDNQPQHF. CDR3 DNA: TGTGCCAGCAGGAGTTCAGGGGACAATCAGCCCCAGCATTTT. The gene calls are TRBV6-5 and TRBJ1-5, with a tentative D call TRBD1 (6 bases). Germline CDR1 and CDR2: MNHEY and SVGAGI. The CDR3 length is 14 residues. The V gene lost 6 bases and the J gene lost 3 bases, with 12 bases spanning the gap.